These 31 T cell receptor beta chains originate from one sample sequenced in a study of diagnostic markers for celiac disease (dated by TCRdb to about 2020). For sequencing, an Illumina MiSeq was employed. TCRdb reprocessed the reads and provides one entry for every CDR3 protein sequence; no DNA is given. The table for this sample shows over a thousand distinct CDR3 sequences. About 29% of the sample is in the top ten clones. Source material: either unsorted cells or a sorted T cell fraction (not recorded which). Source of these receptors: a human donor. This table probably holds off-target reads from a library built for another chain.

The chain uses TRBV20-1 and TRBJ1-5. CDR1 and CDR2 (germline): DFQATT, SNEGSKA (reference sequence). The CDR3 is 15 amino acids. The chain's CDR3 is CSAREAGRLNQPQHF.

The chain couples TRBV7-9 to TRBJ1-1; without DNA, the TCRdb call of TRBD1 cannot be checked. The CDR3 is 16 amino acids. Germline CDR1 and CDR2: SEHNR and FQNEAQ (reference sequence). The CDR3 spells CASSLGGWQGNTEAFF.

This clonotype is labeled large based on frequency. CDR3 in amino acids: CATVWTGDGDTEAFF. The chain has TRBV10-3 and TRBJ1-1; TCRdb reports TRBD1, a call that lacks DNA to check it against. Germline loops: CDR1 ENHRY, CDR2 SYGVKD. The CDR3 is made up of 15 amino acids.

The chain joins TRBV11-2 to TRBJ1-1; TCRdb indicates TRBD1, and absent DNA this call remains unverified. The CDR3 is made up of 16 amino acids. Germline lookup yields CDR1 SGHAT and CDR2 FQNNGV. CDR3 amino acids: CASSLARSGMNTEAFF.

This chain joins TRBV15 and TRBJ2-3; there is no DNA to check the TCRdb D call of TRBD2. The CDR3 contains 17 residues. Germline-derived CDR1 and CDR2 are LNHNV and YYDKDF (reference sequence). This CDR3 is CATSRDKGLVGTDTQYF.

V and J are TRBV19 and TRBJ1-3. This CDR3 has 15 residues. Germline loops: CDR1 LNHDA, CDR2 SQIVND (reference sequence). The CDR3 loop is CASSVNGGVGNTIYF.

This clonotype is classed as medium-sized by frequency. This rearrangement joins TRBV7-2 to TRBJ2-2; no DNA is available, so the TRBD1 call from TCRdb remains unchecked. This CDR3 region has 15 residues. Looked up from germline, CDR1 is SGHTA and CDR2 is FQGNSA. The CDR3 sequence is CASKWGGPNTGELFF.

The chain links TRBV7-9 to TRBJ1-1. Germline-derived CDR1 and CDR2 are SEHNR and FQNEAQ (reference sequence). The CDR3 is 13 amino acids. CDR3 sequence: CASSLVLDVEAFF. The full variable domain, in which reference TRBV7-9 and TRBJ1-1 provide the parts outside the CDR3, is DTGVSQNPRHKITKRGQNVTFRCDPISEHNRLYWYRQTLGQGPEFLTYFQNEAQLEKSRLLSDRFSAERPKGSFSTLEIQRTEQGDSAMYLCASSLVLDVEAFFGQGTRLTVV.

This clonotype counts as medium-sized (0.01 to 0.1%) by frequency. J is TRBJ2-5 and V is TRBV7-9; the D call of TRBD2 rests on TCRdb alone, since no DNA is present to check it. This CDR3 is 15 amino acids long. Germline V gives CDR1 SEHNR, CDR2 FQNEAQ (reference sequence). The CDR3 is CASSAGTSAQETQYF. Using reference TRBV7-9 and TRBJ2-5 for the parts outside the CDR3, the full variable domain is DTGVSQNPRHKITKRGQNVTFRCDPISEHNRLYWYRQTLGQGPEFLTYFQNEAQLEKSRLLSDRFSAERPKGSFSTLEIQRTEQGDSAMYLCASSAGTSAQETQYFGPGTRLLVL.

According to its frequency, this clonotype is medium-sized (0.01 to 0.1%). V and J are TRBV5-1 and TRBJ2-3; TCRdb selects TRBD1, and the lack of DNA leaves this call unchecked. This CDR3 region has 17 residues. Germline CDR1 SGHRS, CDR2 YFSETQ. CDR3 loop: CASSFMAPGASTDTQYF.

This clonotype ranks as medium-sized (0.01 to 0.1%) in terms of frequency. The rearrangement joins TRBV4-2 to TRBJ2-3; the D call of TRBD2 rests on TCRdb alone, since no DNA is present to check it. Germline V CDR1 and CDR2: LGHNA, YNFKEQ. The CDR3 contains 18 residues. The CDR3 region is CASSQEPASGEEADTQYF.

By frequency, this clonotype registers large (0.1 to 1%). V gene TRBV7-9 combines with J gene TRBJ1-1; TCRdb names TRBD1, which stays unverified in the absence of DNA. The CDR3 length is 17 residues. CDR1 SEHNR and CDR2 FQNEAQ come from the germline V gene (reference sequence). The CDR3: CASSLALWDRASTEAFF.

The chain recombines TRBV20-1 with TRBJ2-6. The CDR3 consists of 12 residues. Germline-derived CDR1 and CDR2 are DFQATT and SNEGSKA (reference sequence). The CDR3 region is CSAKLGANVLTF.

This chain joins TRBV20-1 and TRBJ2-1; TCRdb indicates TRBD1, and absent DNA this call remains unverified. There are 13 residues in the CDR3. The V gene's germline CDR1 is DFQATT and CDR2 SNEGSKA (reference sequence). This CDR3 is CSAPGPTHNEQFF.

This chain links TRBV4-3 with TRBJ1-2; TCRdb's D gene call, TRBD1, goes unchecked for lack of DNA. Germline CDR1 LGHNA, CDR2 YSLEER. The CDR3 is 15 residues long. CDR3 region: CASSQDPTGNYGYTF.

The chain links TRBV2 to TRBJ2-2; the D gene TCRdb calls, TRBD1, cannot be checked with no DNA. CDR1 and CDR2 from the germline V gene are SNHLY and FYNNEI. The CDR3 sequence is 16 residues long. This CDR3 is CASSVRGGLNTGELFF.

The J gene is TRBJ2-6, the V gene TRBV4-2; with no DNA, the TCRdb D assignment of TRBD1 cannot be verified. This CDR3 is built from 21 residues. Per germline, CDR1 LGHNA and CDR2 YNFKEQ. The CDR3 protein is CASSQDPNRWKGAPGANVLTF.

The gene calls are TRBV12-3 or TRBV12-4 and TRBJ1-1; TCRdb proposes TRBD1, but this gene call is untestable without DNA. The CDR3 is 15 amino acids. CDR3 sequence: CASSFVSGGSTEAFF.

This clonotype shows up as large by frequency. The V gene is TRBV6-5, the J gene TRBJ1-2; lacking DNA, the TRBD1 call made by TCRdb goes unchecked. The V gene's germline CDR1 is MNHEY and CDR2 SVGAGI. This CDR3 has 15 residues. The chain's CDR3 is CASSYSSTGNYGYTF.

The genes are TRBV29-1 and TRBJ2-2; TCRdb's D call of TRBD1 is untestable without DNA. The CDR3 extends over 16 amino acids. CDR1 and CDR2 (germline): SQVTM, ANQGSEA. CDR3 region: CSPGGPGQLNTGELFF.

V is TRBV12-3 or TRBV12-4 and J is TRBJ2-5; the D call from TCRdb, TRBD1, cannot be confirmed without DNA. This CDR3 contains 14 residues. The CDR3 reads CASSFPRQQETQYF.

This rearrangement joins TRBV3-1 to TRBJ2-5; TCRdb designates TRBD2, a call that cannot be tested without DNA. The CDR3 runs to 14 residues. CDR1 is LGHDT and CDR2 is YNNKEL in the germline V gene (reference sequence). CDR3 residues: CASRPKRAQETQYF.

V usage is TRBV20-1 and J usage is TRBJ2-2. The CDR3 runs to 14 residues. Germline assignment: CDR1 DFQATT and CDR2 SNEGSKA (reference sequence). The CDR3 protein is CSATAASNTGELFF.

The CDR3 spells CAWSVLSRGNEQFF. The V call is TRBV30, the J call TRBJ2-1; the D call of TRBD1 rests on TCRdb alone, since no DNA is present to check it. The germline V gene encodes CDR1 GTSNPN and CDR2 SVGIG (reference sequence). The CDR3 runs 14 residues. The whole variable domain, remainder taken from reference TRBV30 and TRBJ2-1, is SQTIHQWPATLVQPVGSPLSLECTVEGTSNPNLYWYRQAAGRGLQLLFYSVGIGQISSEVPQNLSASRPQDRQFILSSKKLLLSDSGFYLCAWSVLSRGNEQFFGPGTRLTVL.

The chain joins TRBV29-1 to TRBJ2-7; TCRdb indicates TRBD1, and absent DNA this call remains unverified. Germline loops: CDR1 SQVTM, CDR2 ANQGSEA. This CDR3 contains 12 residues. The CDR3 here is CSVAPSSYEQYF.

The V gene is TRBV5-1, the J gene TRBJ2-5. This CDR3 has 18 amino acids. Germline lookup yields CDR1 SGHRS and CDR2 YFSETQ. The CDR3 loop is CASSLGGLSRRFRETQYF.

J is TRBJ2-5 and V is TRBV12-3 or TRBV12-4; TCRdb proposes TRBD1, but this gene call is untestable without DNA. There are 14 residues in the CDR3. CDR3: CASGPGAGQETQYF.

The chain combines TRBV20-1 with TRBJ1-1. This CDR3 has 13 amino acids. Germline V gene lookup returns CDR1 DFQATT and CDR2 SNEGSKA (reference sequence). The CDR3 loop reads CSAPPELNTEAFF.

V usage is TRBV11-3 and J usage is TRBJ2-3; TCRdb's D call of TRBD1 is untestable without DNA. The CDR3 spans 16 residues. Per the germline V gene, CDR1 is SGHNT and CDR2 is YENEEA. CDR3 loop: CASSLGADRRTDTQYF. The variable domain in full, with the rest retrieved from reference TRBV11-3 and TRBJ2-3, is EAGVVQSPRYKIIEKKQPVAFWCNPISGHNTLYWYLQNLGQGPELLIRYENEEAVDDSQLPKDRFSAERLKGVDSTLKIQPAELGDSAVYLCASSLGADRRTDTQYFGPGTRLTVL.

The chain couples TRBV19 to TRBJ1-1; lacking DNA, the TRBD1 call made by TCRdb goes unchecked. The CDR3 is 15 amino acids. CDR1 and CDR2 (germline): LNHDA, SQIVND (reference sequence). CDR3 sequence: CASSIGTGAVTEAFF.

The CDR3 region is CASSYPRREGVETQYF. This chain links TRBV28 with TRBJ2-5; TCRdb proposes TRBD2, but this gene call is untestable without DNA. The CDR3 runs 16 residues. Germline V gene sequence: CDR1 MDHEN, CDR2 SYDVKM.